These 32 T cell receptor beta chains originate from one sample sequenced in a study of T cells in Graves' hyperthyroidism and ophthalmopathy. RNA transcripts gave rise to amplified TCR beta CDR3 regions. An initial round of RT-PCR targeting the TCR CDR3 relied on the HTBI primer set. TCRdb re-analysed the multiplex PCR reads in MiXCR, keeping a single row per CDR3 protein. The data contain under 250,000 distinct CDR3 sequences, approximately 23% of them singletons. The specimen sequenced was blood. The receptors come from a middle-aged woman with Graves' ophthalmopathy.

This clonotype was seen ten or more times. J is TRBJ2-6 and V is TRBV6-4; TRBD1 aligns across 11 bases. Germline trimming cut 6 bases from V and 1 base from J; bases unmatched to any gene: 11. The germline CDR1 and CDR2 sequences are MRHNA and SNTAGT. The CDR3 length is 19 residues. This chain's CDR3 is CASRGIPGQGASGANVLTF. DNA for the CDR3: TGTGCCAGCAGGGGGATTCCCGGACAGGGGGCTTCTGGGGCCAACGTCCTGACTTTC.

This clonotype showed up just a few times. The chain links TRBV10-3 to TRBJ1-1; 11 bases line up with TRBD1. This CDR3 contains 15 residues. V lost 0 bases, J lost 4 bases, and 1 base stayed unmatched. Germline V gives CDR1 ENHRY, CDR2 SYGVKD. The CDR3 coding sequence is TGTGCCATCAGTGAGTCGGGGACAGGGGGCACTGAAGCTTTCTTT. The encoded protein is CAISESGTGGTEAFF.

This clonotype showed up many times. V gene TRBV6-1 combines with J gene TRBJ2-5; the D is unclear. The V gene lost 7 bases and the J gene lost 7 bases, with 13 bases spanning the gap. CDR1 is MNHNS and CDR2 is SASEGT in the germline V gene. The CDR3 totals 12 residues. CDR3 in amino acids: CASKAPPGTQYF. CDR3 in DNA: TGTGCCAGCAAAGCGCCTCCGGGGACCCAGTACTTC.

This clonotype has a count of ten or more. The chain is built from TRBV6-1 and TRBJ2-5, with TRBD2 matching over 8 bases. Germline CDR1 MNHNS, CDR2 SASEGT. J gave up 4 bases and V 7 bases, and 14 bases lay outside the gene matches. CDR3 length equals 16 residues. The CDR3 nucleotides read TGTGCCAGCACTCCCCCTGCGTCGGGAGGGCCAGAGACCCAGTACTTC. Residues: CASTPPASGGPETQYF.

This clonotype was seen repeatedly, ten times or more. The V gene is TRBV4-1, the J gene TRBJ1-5, with D tentatively TRBD1 (6 bases). Trimming took off 1 base at V and 6 bases at J, with 16 bases between the two ends. Germline V gene data show CDR1 as MGHRA and CDR2 as YSYEKL. This CDR3 has 16 residues. Here the CDR3 DNA reads TGCGCCAGCAGCCAAGGTTTGGTGCAGGGGATTCAGCCCCAGCATTTT. Encoded protein: CASSQGLVQGIQPQHF.

This chain uses TRBV4-1 with TRBJ2-7; tentative D call: TRBD1 (7 bases). There are 16 residues in the CDR3. V shed 0 bases and J shed 2 bases, with 14 bases lying between them. Germline V gives CDR1 MGHRA, CDR2 YSYEKL. The CDR3: CASSQDDAGGTYEQYF. In nucleotides, the CDR3 is TGCGCCAGCAGCCAAGATGATGCAGGGGGGACCTACGAGCAGTACTTC.

The V call is TRBV20-1, the J call TRBJ2-7; D remains ambiguous. Germline CDR1 and CDR2: DFQATT and SNEGSKA (reference sequence). The CDR3 spans 15 residues. The germline V and J ends were trimmed by 3 bases and 0 bases, with 15 bases remaining between them. Here the CDR3 DNA reads TGCAGTGCTAGTGGGCTGGGTCAGAGCTCCTACGAGCAGTACTTC. This encodes CSASGLGQSSYEQYF.

This clonotype came up many times. This chain joins TRBV7-8 and TRBJ2-2; 7 bases map to TRBD1. With 6 bases clipped from V and 5 bases from J, the junction kept 9 bases outside the gene matches. Germline values: CDR1 SGHVS, CDR2 FQNEAQ. CDR3 length: 15 residues. CDR3 bases: TGTGCCAGCAGGTCTCGACAGGGTGGAACCGGGGAGCTGTTTTTT. It is translated as CASRSRQGGTGELFF.

At least ten counts were recorded for this clonotype. The V gene is TRBV18, the J gene TRBJ2-7; 7 nucleotides line up with TRBD1. CDR3 length: 13 residues. Losses at the gene ends were 5 bases for V and 3 bases for J; bases not matched to a gene: 4. Germline values: CDR1 KGHSH, CDR2 LQKENI. Here the CDR3 DNA reads TGTGCCAGCTCAAGGGACAGCGACTACGAGCAGTACTTC. Translation gives CASSRDSDYEQYF.

This clonotype was counted at least ten times. The chain combines TRBV7-2 with TRBJ2-5; 9 bases fit TRBD1. Germline CDR1 SGHTA, CDR2 FQGNSA. CDR3 length equals 14 residues. V trimming: 6 bases; J trimming: 5 bases; junction bases outside the gene matches: 7. CDR3 in DNA: TGTGCCAGCAGGGGGACAGGGCCCTGGGAGACCCAGTACTTC. Translated: CASRGTGPWETQYF. Full variable domain (missing parts from reference TRBV7-2 and TRBJ2-5): GAGVSQSPSNKVTEKGKDVELRCDPISGHTALYWYRQSLGQGLEFLIYFQGNSAPDKSGLPSDRFSAERTGGSVSTLTIQRTQQEDSAVYLCASRGTGPWETQYFGPGTRLLVL.

This chain joins TRBV11-2 and TRBJ2-5, with 10 bases aligning to TRBD2. V was clipped by 6 bases and J by 5 bases; unmatched bases: 9. CDR1 is SGHAT and CDR2 is FQNNGV in the germline V gene. This CDR3 is built from 15 residues. The CDR3 bases are TGTGCCAGCAGAAAAACCGGGACTAGCGATGAGACCCAGTACTTC. This codes for CASRKTGTSDETQYF. The full variable domain, completed using reference TRBV11-2 and TRBJ2-5, is EAGVAQSPRYKIIEKRQSVAFWCNPISGHATLYWYQQILGQGPKLLIQFQNNGVVDDSQLPKDRFSAERLKGVDSTLKIQPAKLEDSAVYLCASRKTGTSDETQYFGPGTRLLVL.

In this sample, this clonotype turned up many times. V usage is TRBV12-5 and J usage is TRBJ2-7, with 12 nucleotides matching TRBD2. Germline values: CDR1 LGHNT, CDR2 FRNRAP. Trimming removed 7 bases from V and 2 bases from J; junction bases left unmatched: 9. This CDR3 region has 16 residues. The CDR3 DNA reads TGTGCTAGTGTTCCCCCACTAGCGGGGGGCGCCTACGAGCAGTACTTC. Residues: CASVPPLAGGAYEQYF.

This clonotype was detected ten times or more. The V gene is TRBV2, the J gene TRBJ2-2; D possibly uses TRBD1 or TRBD2 (5 bases each). V lost 6 bases and J lost 9, with 20 bases in between. CDR3 length: 15 residues. Germline CDR1 SNHLY, CDR2 FYNNEI. The CDR3 bases are TGTGCCAGCAGCGGGATCCGGGACCGCCACCGGGAGCTGTTTTTT. It codes for CASSGIRDRHRELFF.

This clonotype has at least ten counts. The J gene is TRBJ2-7, the V gene TRBV11-2; TRBD2 matches 9 bases. V lost 1 base to trimming and J lost 4 bases; unmatched junction nucleotides: 11. Germline lookup yields CDR1 SGHAT and CDR2 FQNNGV. This CDR3 is built from 17 residues. Written as DNA, the CDR3 is TGTGCCAGCAGCTTAGTTCACCAAGCGGGAGGAGGGTACGAGCAGTACTTC. The encoded protein is CASSLVHQAGGGYEQYF. The full variable domain, its missing parts supplied by reference TRBV11-2 and TRBJ2-7, is EAGVAQSPRYKIIEKRQSVAFWCNPISGHATLYWYQQILGQGPKLLIQFQNNGVVDDSQLPKDRFSAERLKGVDSTLKIQPAKLEDSAVYLCASSLVHQAGGGYEQYFGPGTRLTVT.

This clonotype was seen at least ten times. The chain is built from TRBV5-1 and TRBJ2-2; the D gene is possibly TRBD1 (6 bases). The CDR3 totals 13 residues. Trimming took off 4 bases at V and 4 bases at J, with 8 bases between the two ends. Germline V gene data show CDR1 as SGHRS and CDR2 as YFSETQ. The CDR3 spells CASSGDTTGELFF. The CDR3 region has the DNA TGCGCCAGCAGCGGGGACACCACCGGGGAGCTGTTTTTT.

This clonotype showed up many times. The V and J genes are TRBV28 and TRBJ2-7; 7 positions agree with TRBD2. The CDR3 contains 15 residues. V trimming: 6 bases; J trimming: 2 bases; junction bases outside the gene matches: 10. Germline assignment: CDR1 MDHEN and CDR2 SYDVKM. This chain's CDR3 is CASRSVSGTAYEQYF. Here the CDR3 DNA reads TGTGCCAGCAGATCCGTAAGCGGGACTGCCTACGAGCAGTACTTC.

The sample holds many counts of this clonotype. The chain is built from TRBV28 and TRBJ2-7; no firm D call. The germline V and J ends were trimmed by 2 bases and 2 bases, with 7 bases remaining between them. The CDR3 consists of 13 residues. The V gene's germline CDR1 is MDHEN and CDR2 SYDVKM. The CDR3 reads CASSLPLTYEQYF. The CDR3 DNA reads TGTGCCAGCAGTTTACCACTTACCTACGAGCAGTACTTC.

This clonotype has at least ten counts. CDR3 sequence reads: CASSLMSNTGELFF. The CDR3 DNA sequence: TGCGCCAGCAGCTTGATGTCGAACACCGGGGAGCTGTTTTTT. The V and J genes are TRBV5-1 and TRBJ2-2; D uncertain. V was pared by 1 base and J by 0 bases, with 4 bases between. This CDR3 comprises 14 residues. Germline CDR1 SGHRS, CDR2 YFSETQ.

This clonotype appeared many times. The genes are TRBV20-1 and TRBJ2-7; 9 nucleotides align to TRBD2. The CDR3 totals 13 residues. Germline-derived CDR1 and CDR2 are DFQATT and SNEGSKA (reference sequence). Trimming took 5 bases from V and 3 from J; bases not matched to a gene: 5. CDR3 protein: CSASSGVGYEQYF. The CDR3 coding sequence is TGCAGTGCTTCTAGCGGGGTAGGCTACGAGCAGTACTTC.

This chain connects TRBV12-3 or TRBV12-4 to TRBJ2-7, with 10 nucleotides matching TRBD1. The CDR3 sequence is 16 residues long. Losses at the gene ends were 6 bases for V and 5 bases for J; bases not matched to a gene: 13. The CDR3 reads CASSRFTRTGGNEQYF. CDR3 in DNA: TGTGCCAGCAGCCGATTCACCAGGACAGGGGGAAACGAGCAGTACTTC.

This clonotype was counted many times. The gene calls are TRBV7-2 and TRBJ2-7; 9 bases are a match to TRBD1. The CDR3 has 15 amino acids. From germline, CDR1 is SGHTA and CDR2 FQGNSA. Trimming removed 5 bases from V and 5 bases from J; junction bases left unmatched: 10. The CDR3 nucleotides read TGTGCCAGCAGCACCCCTGGGACAGGGAATAACGAGCAGTACTTC. This translates into CASSTPGTGNNEQYF.

The chain is built from TRBV11-2 and TRBJ2-5; unclear D gene. Germline CDR1 is SGHAT and CDR2 is FQNNGV. The CDR3 length is 15 residues. V lost 5 bases, J lost 0 bases, and 13 bases lay in between. The CDR3 bases are TGTGCCAGCAGCCGAACCACACCGTACCAAGAGACCCAGTACTTC. It encodes CASSRTTPYQETQYF.

This clonotype occurred many times. J is TRBJ2-7 and V is TRBV7-9; perhaps TRBD1 as D (5 bases). Germline CDR1 SEHNR, CDR2 FQNEAQ (reference sequence). This CDR3 contains 14 residues. Trimming stripped 3 bases from V and 3 bases from J, with 12 bases between. The CDR3 region has the DNA TGTGCCAGCAGCTTCACCGACAGCTACTACGAGCAGTACTTC. Its translation: CASSFTDSYYEQYF.

This clonotype was seen a single time. The chain couples TRBV12-3 or TRBV12-4 to TRBJ1-1; 7 bases are a match to TRBD1. The CDR3 runs to 14 residues. V trimming: 6 bases; J trimming: 1 base; junction bases outside the gene matches: 5. CDR3 residues: CASRLGQANTEAFF. The DNA for the CDR3 is TGTGCCAGCAGACTAGGACAGGCGAACACTGAAGCTTTCTTT.

Remarks on this clonotype: The CDR3 does not close with the conserved phenylalanine or tryptophan, likely indicating a read error. The limits of the CDR3 on the DNA are not certain, so only TCRdb's listed CDR3 is given. This chain links TRBV29-1 with TRBJ1-1; TRBD1 is the table's D call and was not checked against the DNA. The CDR3 is made up of 13 amino acids, end residues included. The germline gives CDR1 SQVTM, CDR2 ANQGSEA. The CDR3 region is CSVSFQGNTEALG.

This clonotype was recorded once. The chain couples TRBV6-2 or TRBV6-3 to TRBJ2-7; weak D call: TRBD1 (7 bases). The CDR3 consists of 13 residues. With 5 bases removed from V and 6 bases from J, the gap between germline ends came to 14 bases. Germline CDR1 MNHEY, CDR2 SVGEGT. The CDR3 spells CASSTGEAGEQYF. The CDR3 DNA is TGTGCCAGCAGTACAGGGGAGGCGGGCGAGCAGTACTTC.

The chain links TRBV30 to TRBJ1-1, with no clear D. The germline V gene has CDR1 GTSNPN and CDR2 SVGIG (reference sequence). The CDR3 is 13 amino acids. Trimming cost V 4 bases and J 0 bases, with 9 bases left between them. CDR3 loop: CAWKNPMNTEAFF. The DNA for the CDR3 is TGTGCCTGGAAGAACCCCATGAACACTGAAGCTTTCTTT. Using reference TRBV30 and TRBJ1-1 for the parts outside the CDR3, the full variable domain is SQTIHQWPATLVQPVGSPLSLECTVEGTSNPNLYWYRQAAGRGLQLLFYSVGIGQISSEVPQNLSASRPQDRQFILSSKKLLLSDSGFYLCAWKNPMNTEAFFGQGTRLTVV.

This clonotype was detected a few times. V usage is TRBV7-9 and J usage is TRBJ2-7; tentatively, D is TRBD1 (6 bases). CDR3 length equals 14 residues. V was shortened by 4 bases and J by 5 bases, with 15 bases between the two germline ends. The V gene's germline CDR1 is SEHNR and CDR2 FQNEAQ (reference sequence). CDR3 nucleotides: TGTGCCAGCAGCTATAGTGGGTCAGGGGACGAGCAGTACTTC. It specifies CASSYSGSGDEQYF.

The chain links TRBV5-1 to TRBJ1-5; D unclear. CDR3 length equals 14 residues. V was cut by 2 bases and J by 1 base, with 7 bases left in between. Germline CDR1 and CDR2: SGHRS and YFSETQ. The CDR3 protein is CASSFGESNQPQHF. In nucleotides, the CDR3 is TGCGCCAGCAGCTTCGGCGAAAGCAATCAGCCCCAGCATTTT.

Points on this clonotype: This clone may be a read error of a much larger clone one base away. This sequence joins TRBV28 and TRBJ2-5; possibly TRBD2 for D (5 bases). The CDR3 loop spans 16 amino acids. The V gene lost 5 bases and the J gene lost 5 bases, with 21 bases spanning the gap. Germline V gene lookup returns CDR1 MDHEN and CDR2 SYDVKM. DNA for the CDR3: TGTGCCAGCAGTCCCTTTAGCCCTCTAGCTGGGGAGACCCAGTACTTC. This encodes CASSPFSPLAGETQYF.

This clonotype has a handful of counts. The V call is TRBV20-1, the J call TRBJ2-5; 10 bases map to TRBD2. The trim removed 0 bases at V and 5 bases at J, leaving 0 bases unmatched. The CDR3 runs 13 residues. The germline gives CDR1 DFQATT, CDR2 SNEGSKA (reference sequence). In nucleotides, the CDR3 is TGCAGTGCTAGAGATAGCGGGAGGGAGACCCAGTACTTC. Translation: CSARDSGRETQYF.

Ten or more counts support this clonotype. The genes are TRBV7-9 and TRBJ1-2; no clear D gene. The germline CDR1 and CDR2 sequences are SEHNR and FQNEAQ (reference sequence). CDR3 length: 15 residues. The V and J ends lost 1 base and 0 bases respectively, with 9 bases between them. CDR3 in DNA: TGTGCCAGCAGCTTAGGCGCAGGCCCTAACTATGGCTACACCTTC. Translating it yields CASSLGAGPNYGYTF.